The clone carrying this T cell receptor (beta chain) was counted many times. The V and J ends lost 3 bases and 0 bases respectively, with 11 bases between them. This CDR3 is built from 15 residues. This entry comes from a study of T cell repertoires in cytomegalovirus infection. MiXCR was run by TCRdb on the reads, yielding one entry per CDR3 protein. The repertoire has 480,000 or so distinct CDR3 sequences, approximately 11% of them found once; the top ten carry roughly a tenth. The chain employs TRBV12-3 or TRBV12-4 and TRBJ1-2; no firm D call. The sequenced sample consisted of PBMCs. The clonotype originates from a human donor in good health (CMV status not recorded). Some clones in this sample may be carry-over from other donors' samples. The chain's CDR3 is CASSLYGGTNYGYTF. The CDR3 bases are TGTGCCAGCAGTTTGTACGGCGGCACTAACTATGGCTACACCTTC.